The source of this T cell receptor (beta chain) is a study of vaccination and CD4 T cells after COVID-19. About the study: A median of approximately 96 days (range 35 to 161) separated diagnosis from post-COVID sampling. Whole-study results and caveats: Of the reactive clones in convalescent patients, a median about 85% showed up only post-vaccination.

Concerning this clonotype: What it recognizes is unknown.

Positive PCR dates ranged from March to December 2020; these dates predated US Alpha, Beta and Delta variants. TCRdb reanalysed the PCR reads using MiXCR and keeps one entry per CDR3 protein. The top ten clones hold approximately 1% of a sample with over 20,000 distinct CDR3 sequences, roughly 53% of them seen once. The CDR3 contains 16 residues. V dropped 0 bases and J dropped 6 bases, with 14 bases sitting between them. The germline gives CDR1 MNHEY, CDR2 SVGAGI. The rearrangement joins TRBV6-5 to TRBJ2-2; TRBD2 is a possible D gene (6 bases). This specimen was CD4+ T cells from blood, taken before SARS-CoV-2 vaccination. The TCR sequence derives from a human donor who had recovered from COVID-19. The CDR3, as DNA: TGTGCCAGCAGTTACTCAATGTTGGCTAGCGCCGGGGAGCTGTTTTTT. Amino acid sequence: CASSYSMLASAGELFF.